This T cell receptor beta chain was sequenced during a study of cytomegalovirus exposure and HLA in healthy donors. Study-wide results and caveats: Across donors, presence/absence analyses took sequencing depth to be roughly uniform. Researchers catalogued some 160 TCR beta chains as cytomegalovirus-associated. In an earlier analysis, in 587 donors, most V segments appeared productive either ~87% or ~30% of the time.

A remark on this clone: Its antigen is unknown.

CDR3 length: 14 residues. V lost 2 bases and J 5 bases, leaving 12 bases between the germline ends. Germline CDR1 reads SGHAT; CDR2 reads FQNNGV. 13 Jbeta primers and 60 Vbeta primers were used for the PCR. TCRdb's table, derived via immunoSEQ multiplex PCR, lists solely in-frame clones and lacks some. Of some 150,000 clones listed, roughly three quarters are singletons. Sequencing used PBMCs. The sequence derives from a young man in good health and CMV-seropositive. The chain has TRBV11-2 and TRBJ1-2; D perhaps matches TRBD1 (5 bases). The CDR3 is CASSLHATDYGYTF. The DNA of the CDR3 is TGTGCCAGCAGCTTACACGCGACAGATTATGGCTACACCTTC. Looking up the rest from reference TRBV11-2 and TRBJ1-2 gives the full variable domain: EAGVAQSPRYKIIEKRQSVAFWCNPISGHATLYWYQQILGQGPKLLIQFQNNGVVDDSQLPKDRFSAERLKGVDSTLKIQPAKLEDSAVYLCASSLHATDYGYTFGSGTRLTVV.